This record covers a single TCR beta chain. Its cognate antigen is unknown. Repertoires were generated with immunoSEQ multiplex PCR, while TCRdb's copy carries only in-frame clones and drops some. The table shows tens of thousands of clones, with 92% occurring only once. The sample belongs to a study of T cells in localized non-small cell lung cancer. Study-wide results and limits: Higher T cell density in the blood was associated with longer overall survival, whereas higher adjacent-lung clonality associated with shorter survival. Heterogeneity cannot be ruled out, as sequencing used one tumor region only. Among the top 100 tumor clones, a median about 57 appeared in adjacent lung.

The receptor was derived from a female donor at least 60 years old with stage I lung adenocarcinoma. The input for sequencing was peripheral blood, taken before any cancer treatment.

The CDR3 nucleotides are TGTGCCAGCAGCTTGGCCCCCGGTGCCCCTAACTATGGCTACACCTTC. Encoded protein: CASSLAPGAPNYGYTF. V usage is TRBV5-8 and J usage is TRBJ1-2; D is ambiguous. The CDR3 runs to 16 residues. Germline V CDR1 and CDR2: SGHTS, YDEGEE. V shed 0 bases and J shed 0 bases, with 12 bases lying between them.